Sequencing of this TCR beta chain was carried out in a study of STAT5B mutations in CD4+ large granular lymphocyte leukemia. This table comes from immunoSEQ multiplex PCR, and its TCRdb copy is limited to in-frame clones, with some not included. The table includes more than 30,000 clones, 85% to 90% detected once. Details on this clone: Its antigen is as yet unknown.

Study findings and constraints: Main leukemic clonotypes were patient-specific, but 25% appeared at low frequency elsewhere.

Germline assignment: CDR1 SGHRS and CDR2 YFSETQ. The CDR3 is 13 amino acids. V dropped 1 base and J dropped 5 bases, with 7 bases sitting between them. Sequences were obtained from CD4+ T cells from blood buffy coats. The receptor comes from a human donor in good health. The chain is built from TRBV5-1 and TRBJ2-1; D gene ambiguous. CDR3 nucleotide sequence: TGCGCCAGCAGCTTGCCGATAAACAATGAGCAGTTCTTC. Its protein product is CASSLPINNEQFF.